The present entry profiles one TCR beta chain with its context. Its cognate antigen is unknown. Measured with immunoSEQ multiplex PCR; TCRdb has only the in-frame clones, and not every one. The repertoire has approximately 74,000 clones, around nine tenths of them found once; the top ten carry approximately 1.3%. This specimen comes from a study of T cell responses to AZD1222 COVID-19 vaccine. The germline gives CDR1 SGDLS, CDR2 YYNGEE. V was pared by 0 bases and J by 2 bases, with 14 bases between. This CDR3 is 16 amino acids long. Overall study results and limits: Targeting of unmutated variant regions was reportedly seen in nearly half of spike-specific TCRs. Clonal diversity may have been underestimated, and the donors were mostly white British, with more females than males. Only a handful of AZD1222 recipients tested seropositive at baseline. Repertoire sampling was restricted to post-peak T cell response timepoints.

This TCR was recovered from an adult who received the AZD1222 COVID-19 vaccine. The V call is TRBV9, the J call TRBJ1-2, with D perhaps TRBD1 (6 bases). The source material was peripheral blood, sampled 28 days after the second AZD1222 dose. The CDR3 spells CASSVATGTSNYGYTF. DNA of the CDR3: TGTGCCAGCAGCGTAGCGACAGGTACTTCGAACTATGGCTACACCTTC.